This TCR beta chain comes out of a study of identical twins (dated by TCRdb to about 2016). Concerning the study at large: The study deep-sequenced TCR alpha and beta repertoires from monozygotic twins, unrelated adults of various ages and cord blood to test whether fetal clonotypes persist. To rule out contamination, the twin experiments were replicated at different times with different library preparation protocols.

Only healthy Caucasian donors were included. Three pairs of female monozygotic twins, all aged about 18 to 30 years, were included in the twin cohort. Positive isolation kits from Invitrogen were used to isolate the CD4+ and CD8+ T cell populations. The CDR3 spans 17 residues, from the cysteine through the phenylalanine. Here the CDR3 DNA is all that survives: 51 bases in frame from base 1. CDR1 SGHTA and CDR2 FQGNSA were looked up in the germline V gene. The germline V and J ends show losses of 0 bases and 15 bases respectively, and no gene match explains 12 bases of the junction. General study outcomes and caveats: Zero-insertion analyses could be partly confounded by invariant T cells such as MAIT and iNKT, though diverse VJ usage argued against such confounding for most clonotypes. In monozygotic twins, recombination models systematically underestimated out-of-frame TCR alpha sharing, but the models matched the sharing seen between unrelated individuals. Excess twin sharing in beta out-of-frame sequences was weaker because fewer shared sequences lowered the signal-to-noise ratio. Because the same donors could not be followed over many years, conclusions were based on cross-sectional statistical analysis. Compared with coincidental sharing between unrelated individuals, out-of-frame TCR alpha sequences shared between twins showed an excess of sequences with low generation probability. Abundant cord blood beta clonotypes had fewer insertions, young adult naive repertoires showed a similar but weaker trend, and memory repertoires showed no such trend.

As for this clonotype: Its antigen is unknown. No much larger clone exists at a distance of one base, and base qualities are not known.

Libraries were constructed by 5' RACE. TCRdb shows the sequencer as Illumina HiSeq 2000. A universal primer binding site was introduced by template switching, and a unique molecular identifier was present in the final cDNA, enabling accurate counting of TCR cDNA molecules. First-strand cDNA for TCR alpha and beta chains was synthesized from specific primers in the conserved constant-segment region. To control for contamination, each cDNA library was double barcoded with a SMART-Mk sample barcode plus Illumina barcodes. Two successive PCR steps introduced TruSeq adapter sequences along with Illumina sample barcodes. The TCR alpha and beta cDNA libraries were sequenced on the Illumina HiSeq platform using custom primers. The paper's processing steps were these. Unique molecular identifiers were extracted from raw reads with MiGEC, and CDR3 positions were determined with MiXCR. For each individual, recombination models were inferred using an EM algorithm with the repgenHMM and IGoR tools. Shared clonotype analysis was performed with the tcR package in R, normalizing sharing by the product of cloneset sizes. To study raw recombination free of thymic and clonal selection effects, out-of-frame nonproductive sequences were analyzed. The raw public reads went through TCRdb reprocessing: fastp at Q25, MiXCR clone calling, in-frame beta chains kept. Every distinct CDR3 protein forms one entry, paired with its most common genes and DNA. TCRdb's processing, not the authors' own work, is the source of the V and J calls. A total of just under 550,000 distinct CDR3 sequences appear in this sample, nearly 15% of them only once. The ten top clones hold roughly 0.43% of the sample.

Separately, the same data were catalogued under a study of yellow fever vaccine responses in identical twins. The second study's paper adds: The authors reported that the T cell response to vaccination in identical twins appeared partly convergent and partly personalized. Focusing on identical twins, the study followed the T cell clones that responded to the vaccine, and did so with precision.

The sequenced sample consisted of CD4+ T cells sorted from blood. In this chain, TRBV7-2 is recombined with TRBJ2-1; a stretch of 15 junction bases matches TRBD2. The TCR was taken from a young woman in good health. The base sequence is TGTGCCAGCAGCTTAGCCCGGACTAGCGGGAGGGTGTTCCCTCGGTTCTTC. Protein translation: CASSLARTSGRVFPRFF.